A single sample gave rise to the 19 T cell receptor beta chains below, sequenced in a study of cytomegalovirus exposure and HLA in healthy donors. The method was immunoSEQ multiplex PCR; TCRdb's version includes in-frame clones alone and lacks a portion of them. The sample lists over 50,000 clones, 90% to 96% occurring once. Sequencing input: PBMCs. The receptor set was obtained from a woman aged 18-30 years in good health and CMV-seronegative.

This clone was counted a single time. In DNA, the CDR3 is TGTGCCAGCAGTCCCAAGGGGGGGTCCTACAATGAGCAGTTCTTC. It yields the protein CASSPKGGSYNEQFF. The chain joins TRBV27 to TRBJ2-1; a weak D match, TRBD2 (7 bases). V was pared by 5 bases and J by 1 base, with 12 bases between. Germline V CDR1 and CDR2: MNHEY, SMNVEV (reference sequence). The CDR3 consists of 15 residues.

This chain links TRBV14 with TRBJ2-1; 9 bases fit TRBD2. CDR1 and CDR2 from the germline V gene are SGHDN and FVKESK. CDR3 length: 14 residues. The V and J ends lost 7 bases and 6 bases, in that order; junction bases with no gene match: 7. The CDR3 loop is CASTIAGAFNEQFF. DNA for the CDR3: TGTGCCAGCACCATAGCGGGGGCCTTCAATGAGCAGTTCTTC.

The chain joins TRBV7-3 to TRBJ2-7; 7 bases match TRBD1. This CDR3 comprises 13 residues. Unmatched junction bases numbered 3, after V lost 5 bases and J lost 2 bases. Germline lookup yields CDR1 SGHTA and CDR2 FQGTGA. The CDR3 loop reads CASSPQGPYEQYF. The CDR3 DNA reads TGTGCCAGCAGCCCACAGGGGCCCTACGAGCAGTACTTC.

The V gene is TRBV7-6, the J gene TRBJ2-1; tentatively, D is TRBD1 (5 bases). The CDR3 runs to 15 residues. V lost 1 base, J lost 3 bases, and 10 bases lay in between. CDR1 is SGHVS, CDR2 FNYEAQ, per germline. The CDR3 sequence is CASSLGTPHYNEQFF. The CDR3 DNA sequence: TGTGCCAGCAGCTTAGGGACACCCCACTACAATGAGCAGTTCTTC.

V usage is TRBV6-6 and J usage is TRBJ2-4, with TRBD2 matching over 11 bases. Germline V lookup: CDR1 MNHNY, CDR2 SVGAGI (reference sequence). Unmatched junction bases numbered 4, after V lost 10 bases and J lost 2 bases. The CDR3 has 14 amino acids. The DNA for the CDR3 is TGTGCCACCATAGCGGGGGGGACCAAAAACATTCAGTACTTC. Its translation is CATIAGGTKNIQYF.

V is TRBV9 and J is TRBJ2-4, with D perhaps TRBD1 (5 bases). The CDR3 loop spans 16 amino acids. Germline V CDR1 and CDR2: SGDLS, YYNGEE. The germline V and J ends were trimmed by 0 bases and 0 bases, with 10 bases remaining between them. In DNA form, the CDR3 reads TGTGCCAGCAGCGTAGGGGCAGGGCTAGCCAAAAACATTCAGTACTTC. Its translation is CASSVGAGLAKNIQYF.

The chain joins TRBV5-4 to TRBJ2-2, with D perhaps matching TRBD2 (6 bases). The germline V and J ends were trimmed by 10 bases and 0 bases, with 10 bases remaining between them. Germline lookup yields CDR1 SGHNT and CDR2 YYREEE (reference sequence). The CDR3 is 13 amino acids. CDR3 coding DNA: TGTGCCGGGGCTAGCGCGAACACCGGGGAGCTGTTTTTT. This gives the protein CAGASANTGELFF.

This clone was seen just once. V gene TRBV6-4 combines with J gene TRBJ2-3; D not certain. V was trimmed by 2 bases and J by 0 bases, leaving 12 bases between them. This CDR3 is 16 amino acids long. CDR1 is MRHNA and CDR2 is SNTAGT in the germline V gene. The CDR3 coding sequence is TGTGCCAGCAGTGACACCTTAGCAACTAGCACAGATACGCAGTATTTT. It is translated as CASSDTLATSTDTQYF.

This chain uses TRBV10-2 with TRBJ2-1, with 9 bases matching TRBD2. Trimming at V came to 8 bases and at J to 4 bases, leaving 6 bases not matched to a gene. Looked up from germline, CDR1 is WSHSY and CDR2 is SAAADI. The CDR3 sequence is 14 residues long. CDR3 nucleotide sequence: TGCGCCAGCGGGGCGGGGGGGCTGTACAATGAGCAGTTCTTC. Protein: CASGAGGLYNEQFF.

The chain joins TRBV9 to TRBJ2-1, with TRBD2 as a possible D gene (5 bases). Germline assignment: CDR1 SGDLS and CDR2 YYNGEE. V lost 4 bases and J lost 0, with 11 bases in between. The CDR3 sequence is 15 residues long. As DNA, the CDR3 is TGTGCCAGCAGCACTACCGGGAACTCCTACAATGAGCAGTTCTTC. Its translation is CASSTTGNSYNEQFF.

V gene TRBV10-2 combines with J gene TRBJ2-7; 11 bases are shared with TRBD1. Germline lookup yields CDR1 WSHSY and CDR2 SAAADI. The V segment lost 5 bases and the J segment 3 bases; nucleotides outside the gene matches: 3. The length of the CDR3 is 14 residues. CDR3 bases: TGCGCCAGCAGTCCGGGACAGGGGGGCTACGAGCAGTACTTC. Its translation: CASSPGQGGYEQYF.

J is TRBJ2-2 and V is TRBV5-1; the D gene is possibly TRBD1 (6 bases). This CDR3 spans 16 amino acids. Germline V gene lookup returns CDR1 SGHRS and CDR2 YFSETQ. V was cut by 0 bases and J by 3 bases, with 12 bases left in between. The CDR3 reads CASSLADRLDTGELFF. In DNA form, the CDR3 reads TGCGCCAGCAGCTTGGCCGACAGGCTTGACACCGGGGAGCTGTTTTTT.

This chain links TRBV6-5 with TRBJ1-2, with 7 bases that match TRBD1. Germline V gene sequence: CDR1 MNHEY, CDR2 SVGAGI. The CDR3 is made up of 13 amino acids. V trimming: 7 bases; J trimming: 2 bases; junction bases outside the gene matches: 4. The CDR3 sequence: CASTRGQNYGYTF. The CDR3 coding sequence is TGTGCCAGCACCAGGGGACAGAACTATGGCTACACCTTC.

This rearrangement joins TRBV10-3 to TRBJ1-2; 10 bases align to TRBD1. The CDR3 has 15 residues. The germline gives CDR1 ENHRY, CDR2 SYGVKD. With 6 bases clipped from V and 4 bases from J, the junction kept 8 bases outside the gene matches. DNA for the CDR3: TGTGCCATCAGGACCGGGACAGGGGTTAGCTATGGCTACACCTTC. As protein: CAIRTGTGVSYGYTF.

This clone turned up a few times. The chain joins TRBV4-2 to TRBJ2-4, with D possibly matching TRBD2 (6 bases). The CDR3 is made up of 17 amino acids. Trimming shortened V by 4 bases and J by 0 bases, and 16 bases separated the two germline ends. Germline V gene data show CDR1 as LGHNA and CDR2 as YNFKEQ. CDR3 bases: TGTGCCAGCAGCCCACCTAGTGGTAGCGGAGCCAAAAACATTCAGTACTTC. It yields the protein CASSPPSGSGAKNIQYF.

This clone was seen a single time. This rearrangement joins TRBV29-1 to TRBJ1-2, with D perhaps matching TRBD1 (5 bases). The CDR3 contains 13 residues. CDR1 is SQVTM and CDR2 is ANQGSEA in the germline V gene. The V end lost 7 bases, the J end lost 0 bases, and 12 bases lay between the germline ends. This CDR3 reads CSAGLAANYGYTF. The CDR3 nucleotides are TGCAGCGCGGGACTCGCCGCTAACTATGGCTACACCTTC. Filled out from reference TRBV29-1 and TRBJ1-2, the complete variable domain reads SAVISQKPSRDICQRGTSLTIQCQVDSQVTMMFWYRQQPGQSLTLIATANQGSEATYESGFVIDKFPISRPNLTFSTLTVSNMSPEDSSIYLCSAGLAANYGYTFGSGTRLTVV.

This chain joins TRBV5-6 and TRBJ2-3; TRBD1 might be the D (6 bases). Between the trimmed V and J ends, which lost 3 bases and 10 bases, there was a span of 12 bases. Per the germline V gene, CDR1 is SGHDT and CDR2 is YYEEEE. This CDR3 has 12 residues. The CDR3 nucleotides read TGTGCCAGCAGCTGGGGGCAGGTTGCGCAGTATTTT. Translating it yields CASSWGQVAQYF.

This clone was detected only once. This chain joins TRBV5-4 and TRBJ2-5, with D possibly being TRBD2 (5 bases). The CDR3 runs to 17 residues. Trimming shortened V by 0 bases and J by 5 bases, and 20 bases separated the two germline ends. Germline values: CDR1 SGHNT, CDR2 YYREEE (reference sequence). This CDR3 reads CASSLGAGGGSRETQYF. CDR3 DNA sequence: TGTGCCAGCAGCTTGGGCGCTGGAGGCGGGTCGAGGGAGACCCAGTACTTC.

The chain has TRBV2 and TRBJ2-5; 8 bases map to TRBD2. Germline CDR1 reads SNHLY; CDR2 reads FYNNEI. The CDR3 length is 14 residues. J lost 5 bases, V lost 3 bases, and 5 bases had no gene match. The CDR3 sequence is CASSESEREETQYF. The CDR3 bases are TGTGCCAGCAGTGAGTCGGAGCGGGAGGAGACCCAGTACTTC.